This T cell receptor beta chain was documented in a study of CD8 T cells in ankylosing spondylitis. Study-wide results and caveats: Matched ankylosing spondylitis synovial fluid reportedly contained a significantly enriched population of disease-linked clones.

TCRdb analysed the 5' RACE reads with MiXCR anew, one entry per CDR3 protein. The sample holds 50,000 to 60,000 distinct CDR3 sequences, 6.5% to 8% seen once. V lost 1 base to trimming and J lost 3 bases, with 25 bases between them. The CDR3 length is 19 residues. CDR1 is MGHDK, CDR2 SYGVNS, per germline. There are many counts of this clonotype. Its antigen remains unidentified. The sequencing input was blood, either unsorted or a sorted T cell fraction (not recorded which). The clonotype comes from a female donor with ankylosing spondylitis or in good health (not recorded which). The gene calls are TRBV25-1 and TRBJ2-7; possibly TRBD1 or TRBD2 for D (6 bases each). The CDR3 here is CASSEFRQVRIGGYYEQYV. In DNA, the CDR3 is TGTGCCAGCAGTGAATTCAGGCAGGTCAGAATAGGGGGGTACTACGAGCAGTACGTC.